A selection of T cell receptor beta chains follows, all from one sample in a study of shared clonotypes between healthy human individuals. The data were produced by immunoSEQ multiplex PCR, yet TCRdb's version contains in-frame clones alone and is incomplete. The sample lists fewer than 650,000 clones, about 79% occurring once. Material: PBMCs. These receptor sequences come from a woman aged 40 to 50 in good health. Some clones in this sample may be carry-over from other donors' samples. The CDR3 runs from the conserved cysteine through the conserved F or W. Each record gives: J gene, D gene, V gene, clone size, CDR3 DNA, CDR3 protein. D genes are given only for firm matches. Rows give clone size only sometimes, using once, few, many, or a class for an expanded clone.

TRBJ2-1	TRBD2	TRBV7-3	once	TGTGCCAGCAGCTCGACTAGCGGATTCTACAATGAGCAGTTCTTC	CASSSTSGFYNEQFF
TRBJ2-5	TRBD1	TRBV7-2	-	TGTGCCAGCAGCTTGACAGGGGCAAAGACCCAGTACTTC	CASSLTGAKTQYF
TRBJ2-1	TRBD2	TRBV7-2	-	TGTGCCAGCACCCTAGCCCCAGCGGGAGGGTACAATGAGCAGTTCTTC	CASTLAPAGGYNEQFF
TRBJ1-1	-	TRBV2	-	TGTGCCAGCAGTGTGTTACACAACATGAACACTGAAGCTTTCTTT	CASSVLHNMNTEAFF
TRBJ1-2	-	TRBV29-1	-	TGCAGCGTTGAATATAGTTCGGGAATCGGATTGGGCTACACCTTC	CSVEYSSGIGLGYTF
TRBJ2-2	-	TRBV2	-	TGTGCCAGCCGAGGGGGACTCTCGAACACCGGGGAGCTGTTTTTT	CASRGGLSNTGELFF
TRBJ1-2	TRBD1	TRBV27	few	TGTGCCCCGCCGGGGGACAGAACCTATGGCTACACCTTC	CAPPGDRTYGYTF
TRBJ2-7	-	TRBV7-8	-	TGTGCCAGCAGCTTAGGAGGCCGGGAGACCTCCTACGAGCAGTACTTC	CASSLGGRETSYEQYF
TRBJ2-7	TRBD2	TRBV7-2	-	TGTGCCAGCAGCCCCCAAGCGGGACCTTCCGAGCAGTACTTC	CASSPQAGPSEQYF
TRBJ2-1	-	TRBV6-5	-	TGTGCCAGCAGTTCCGACTCCCATGAGCAGTTCTTC	CASSSDSHEQFF
TRBJ2-5	TRBD2	TRBV19	-	TGTGCCTCGGGGGGGAGGGGAGAGACCCAGTACTTC	CASGGRGETQYF
TRBJ2-1	-	TRBV6-6	-	TGTGCCAGCAGCCGTACCAGGGAGCGTGGGTACAATGAGCAGTTCTTC	CASSRTRERGYNEQFF
TRBJ2-1	-	TRBV7-9	-	TGTGCCAGCAGCTTAGAGGTCGGGCCCTGGAATGAGCAGTTCTTC	CASSLEVGPWNEQFF
TRBJ2-3	-	TRBV6-6	-	TGTGCCAGCAGTCCCCAGGGCGTCTACACAGATACGCAGTATTTT	CASSPQGVYTDTQYF